This T cell receptor beta chain was identified in a study of blood T cell repertoires in COVID-19. V was shortened by 5 bases and J by 5 bases, with 13 bases between the two germline ends. The CDR3 is 13 residues long. In the original workflow: Nucleated cell number was recorded as an estimate derived from reference gene primer amplification. Profiling relied on immunoSEQ multiplex PCR, and the TCRdb table lists in-frame clones only, not all of them. V and J calls and clone size are as listed in that table; D and trimming were resolved from the DNA. Found here are 200,000 to 250,000 clones, about four fifths of them singletons; the top ten hold 1.8%. The recovered donors of Cohort 3 showed two negative PCRs, clearance, or symptom resolution.

This sequence was found in a man aged 55-75 years who had recovered from COVID-19. Sequences were obtained from PBMCs or T cells enriched from blood (not recorded which). The chain recombines TRBV12-3 or TRBV12-4 with TRBJ2-7; D might be TRBD1 (6 bases). CDR3 sequence (DNA): TGTGCCAGCAGTGGGACCGAGGGGGACGAGCAGTACTTC. This sequence encodes CASSGTEGDEQYF.